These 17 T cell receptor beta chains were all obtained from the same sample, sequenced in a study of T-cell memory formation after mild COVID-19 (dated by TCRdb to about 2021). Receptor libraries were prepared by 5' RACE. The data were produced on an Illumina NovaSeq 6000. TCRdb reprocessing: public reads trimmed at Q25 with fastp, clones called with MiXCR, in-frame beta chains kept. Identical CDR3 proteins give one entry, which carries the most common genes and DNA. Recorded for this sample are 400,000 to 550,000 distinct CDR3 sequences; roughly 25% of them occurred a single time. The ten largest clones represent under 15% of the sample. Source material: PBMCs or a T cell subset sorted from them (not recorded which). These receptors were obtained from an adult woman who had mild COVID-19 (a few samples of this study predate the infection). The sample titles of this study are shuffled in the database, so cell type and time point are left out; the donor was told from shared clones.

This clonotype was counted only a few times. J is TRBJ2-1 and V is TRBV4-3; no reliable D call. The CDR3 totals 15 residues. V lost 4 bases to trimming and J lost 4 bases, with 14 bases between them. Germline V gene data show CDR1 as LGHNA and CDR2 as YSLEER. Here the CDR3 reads CASSPFIDRYNEQFF. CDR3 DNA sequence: TGCGCCAGCAGCCCTTTTATAGATCGGTACAATGAGCAGTTCTTC.

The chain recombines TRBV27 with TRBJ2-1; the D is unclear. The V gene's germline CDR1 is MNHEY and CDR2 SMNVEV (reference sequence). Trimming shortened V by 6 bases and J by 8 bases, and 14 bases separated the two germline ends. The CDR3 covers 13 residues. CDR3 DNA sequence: TGTGCCAGCAGCTTGACCGGGCAGGATGAGCAGTTCTTC. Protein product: CASSLTGQDEQFF.

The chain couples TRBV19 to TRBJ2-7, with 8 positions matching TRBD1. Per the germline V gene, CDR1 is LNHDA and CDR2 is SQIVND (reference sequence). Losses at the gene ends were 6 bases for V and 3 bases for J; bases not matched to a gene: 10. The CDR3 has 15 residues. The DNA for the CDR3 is TGTGCCAGTAGCACGTTGGACAGGGCGATCTACGAGCAGTACTTC. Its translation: CASSTLDRAIYEQYF.

This chain's CDR3 is CASSQVVGGNEQFF. The DNA of the CDR3 is TGTGCCAGCAGCCAAGTGGTAGGGGGCAATGAGCAGTTCTTC. This sequence joins TRBV4-2 and TRBJ2-1; D perhaps matches TRBD1 (6 bases). CDR1 LGHNA and CDR2 YNFKEQ come from the germline V gene. This CDR3 is built from 14 residues. The V and J ends lost 1 base and 6 bases respectively, with 10 bases between them.

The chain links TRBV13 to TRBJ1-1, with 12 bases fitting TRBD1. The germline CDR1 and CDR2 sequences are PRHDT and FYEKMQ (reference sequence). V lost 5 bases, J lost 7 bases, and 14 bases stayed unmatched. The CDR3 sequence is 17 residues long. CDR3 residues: CASSPAGTGGSYGEAFF. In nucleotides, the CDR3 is TGTGCCAGCAGCCCCGCAGGGACAGGGGGCAGCTACGGTGAAGCTTTCTTT.

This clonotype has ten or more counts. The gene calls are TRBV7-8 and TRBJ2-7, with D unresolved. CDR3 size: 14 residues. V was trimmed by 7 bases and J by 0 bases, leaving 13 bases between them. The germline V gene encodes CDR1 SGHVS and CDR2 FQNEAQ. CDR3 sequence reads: CASTLTGPSYEQYF. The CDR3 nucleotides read TGTGCCAGCACTCTAACCGGCCCCTCCTACGAGCAGTACTTC.

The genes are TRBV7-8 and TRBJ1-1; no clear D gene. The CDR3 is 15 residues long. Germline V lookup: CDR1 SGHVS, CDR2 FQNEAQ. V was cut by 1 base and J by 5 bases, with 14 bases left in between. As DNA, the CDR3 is TGTGCCAGCAGCTTAGGGAGCGGGGAAGTTACTGAAGCTTTCTTT. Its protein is CASSLGSGEVTEAFF.

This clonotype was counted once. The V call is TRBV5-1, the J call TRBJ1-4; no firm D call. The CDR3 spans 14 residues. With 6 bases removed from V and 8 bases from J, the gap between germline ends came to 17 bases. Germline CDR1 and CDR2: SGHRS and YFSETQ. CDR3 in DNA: TGCGCCAGCATTAGGGAGTCTCTCAACGAAAAACTGTTTTTT. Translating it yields CASIRESLNEKLFF.

CDR3 bases: TGTGCCAGCAAAAGGGCTAGCGGGATTGGCGACACCGGGGAGCTGTTTTTT. It yields the protein CASKRASGIGDTGELFF. The chain links TRBV2 to TRBJ2-2; 9 bases are shared with TRBD2. CDR3 length: 17 residues. Germline lookup yields CDR1 SNHLY and CDR2 FYNNEI. The junction had 12 bases not matched to a gene; V was cut back by 7 bases and J by 3 bases.

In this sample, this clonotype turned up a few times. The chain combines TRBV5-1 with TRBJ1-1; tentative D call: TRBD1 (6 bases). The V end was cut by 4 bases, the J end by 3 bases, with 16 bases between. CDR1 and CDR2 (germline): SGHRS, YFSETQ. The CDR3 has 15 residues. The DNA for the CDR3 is TGCGCCAGCAGCCGGGGACACCTAGGAGACACTGAAGCTTTCTTT. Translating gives CASSRGHLGDTEAFF.

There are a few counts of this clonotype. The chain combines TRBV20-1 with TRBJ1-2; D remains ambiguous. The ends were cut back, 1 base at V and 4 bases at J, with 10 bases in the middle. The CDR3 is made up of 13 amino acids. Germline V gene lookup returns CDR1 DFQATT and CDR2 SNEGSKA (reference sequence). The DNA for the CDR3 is TGCAGTGCTAGAGGGCAGGTACCCTATGGCTACACCTTC. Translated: CSARGQVPYGYTF.

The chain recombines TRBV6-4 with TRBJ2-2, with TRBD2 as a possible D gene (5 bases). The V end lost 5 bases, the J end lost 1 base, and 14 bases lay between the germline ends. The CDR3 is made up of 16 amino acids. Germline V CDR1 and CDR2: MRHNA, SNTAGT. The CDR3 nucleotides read TGTGCCAGCAGTCCTCAAACTAGGAGGAACACCGGGGAGCTGTTTTTT. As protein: CASSPQTRRNTGELFF.

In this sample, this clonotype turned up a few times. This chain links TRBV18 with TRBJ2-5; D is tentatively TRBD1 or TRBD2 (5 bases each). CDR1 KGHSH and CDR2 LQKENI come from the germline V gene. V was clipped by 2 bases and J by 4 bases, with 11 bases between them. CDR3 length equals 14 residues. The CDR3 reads CASSPNLGTETQYF. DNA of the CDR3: TGTGCCAGCTCACCAAATCTGGGGACAGAGACCCAGTACTTC.

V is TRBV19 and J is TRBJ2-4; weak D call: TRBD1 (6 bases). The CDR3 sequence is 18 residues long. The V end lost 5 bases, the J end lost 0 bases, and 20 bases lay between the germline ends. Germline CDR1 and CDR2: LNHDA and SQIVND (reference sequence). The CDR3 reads CASSATSGWGLAKNIQYF. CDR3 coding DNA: TGTGCCAGTAGTGCCACGTCAGGTTGGGGGCTAGCCAAAAACATTCAGTACTTC.

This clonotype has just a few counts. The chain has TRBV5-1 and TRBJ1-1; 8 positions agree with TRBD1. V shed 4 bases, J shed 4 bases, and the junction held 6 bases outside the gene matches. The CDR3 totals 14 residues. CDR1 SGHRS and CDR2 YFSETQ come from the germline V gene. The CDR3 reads CASSPGGWGTEAFF. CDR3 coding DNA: TGCGCCAGCAGCCCAGGGGGCTGGGGCACTGAAGCTTTCTTT.

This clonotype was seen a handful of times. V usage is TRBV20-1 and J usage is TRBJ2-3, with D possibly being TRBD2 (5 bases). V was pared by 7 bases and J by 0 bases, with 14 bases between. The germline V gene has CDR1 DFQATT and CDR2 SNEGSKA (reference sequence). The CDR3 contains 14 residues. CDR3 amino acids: CSGKRLLSTDTQYF. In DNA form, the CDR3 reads TGCAGTGGGAAGCGGCTTCTCAGCACAGATACGCAGTATTTT.

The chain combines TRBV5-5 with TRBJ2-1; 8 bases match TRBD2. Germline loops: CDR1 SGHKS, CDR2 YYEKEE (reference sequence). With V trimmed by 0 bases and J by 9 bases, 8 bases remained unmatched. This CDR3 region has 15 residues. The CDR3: CASSLESGRGSEQFF. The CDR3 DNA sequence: TGTGCCAGCAGCTTGGAGAGCGGGAGAGGGAGTGAGCAGTTCTTC.